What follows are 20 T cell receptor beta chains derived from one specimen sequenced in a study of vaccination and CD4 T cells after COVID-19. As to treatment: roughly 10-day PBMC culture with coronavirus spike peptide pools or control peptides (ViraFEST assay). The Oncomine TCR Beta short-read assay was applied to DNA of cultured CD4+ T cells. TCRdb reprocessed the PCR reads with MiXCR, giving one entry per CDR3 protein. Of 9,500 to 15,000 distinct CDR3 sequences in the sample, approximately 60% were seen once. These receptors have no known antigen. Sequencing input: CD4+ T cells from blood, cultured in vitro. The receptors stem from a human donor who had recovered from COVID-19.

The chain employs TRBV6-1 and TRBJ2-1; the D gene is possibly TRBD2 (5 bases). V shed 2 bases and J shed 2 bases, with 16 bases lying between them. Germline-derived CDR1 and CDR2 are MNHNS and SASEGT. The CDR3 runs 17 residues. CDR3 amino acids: CASSESVWTTTYNEQFF. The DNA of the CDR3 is TGTGCCAGCAGTGAATCGGTCTGGACGACTACCTACAATGAGCAGTTCTTC.

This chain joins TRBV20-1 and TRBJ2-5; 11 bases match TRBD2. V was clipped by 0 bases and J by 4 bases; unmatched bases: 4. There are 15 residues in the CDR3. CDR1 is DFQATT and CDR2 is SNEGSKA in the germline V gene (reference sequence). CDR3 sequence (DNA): TGCAGTGCTAGAGATCGTACTAGCGGGAGAGAGACCCAGTACTTC. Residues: CSARDRTSGRETQYF.

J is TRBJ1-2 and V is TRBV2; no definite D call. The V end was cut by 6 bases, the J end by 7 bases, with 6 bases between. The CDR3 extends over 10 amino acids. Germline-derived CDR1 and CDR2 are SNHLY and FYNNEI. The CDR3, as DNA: TGTGCCAGCAGGGTTAGTGGCTACACCTTC. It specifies CASRVSGYTF.

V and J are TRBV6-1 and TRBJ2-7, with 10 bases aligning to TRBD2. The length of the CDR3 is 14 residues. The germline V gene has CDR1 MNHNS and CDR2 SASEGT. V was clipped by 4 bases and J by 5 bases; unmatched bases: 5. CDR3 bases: TGTGCCAGCAGTGGAGCGGGAGGGCCTAACGAGCAGTACTTC. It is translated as CASSGAGGPNEQYF.

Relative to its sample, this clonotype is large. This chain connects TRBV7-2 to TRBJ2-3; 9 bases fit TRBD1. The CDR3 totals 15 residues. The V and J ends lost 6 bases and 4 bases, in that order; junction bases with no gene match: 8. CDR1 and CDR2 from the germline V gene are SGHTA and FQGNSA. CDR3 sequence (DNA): TGTGCCAGCAGAACAGGGACAGGGTACGCAGATACGCAGTATTTT. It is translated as CASRTGTGYADTQYF.

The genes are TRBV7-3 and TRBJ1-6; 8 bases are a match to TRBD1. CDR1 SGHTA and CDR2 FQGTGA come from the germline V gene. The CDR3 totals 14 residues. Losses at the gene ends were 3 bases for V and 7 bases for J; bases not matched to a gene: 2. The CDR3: CASSLDRENSPLHF. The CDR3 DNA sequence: TGTGCCAGCAGCTTGGACAGGGAGAATTCACCCCTCCACTTT.

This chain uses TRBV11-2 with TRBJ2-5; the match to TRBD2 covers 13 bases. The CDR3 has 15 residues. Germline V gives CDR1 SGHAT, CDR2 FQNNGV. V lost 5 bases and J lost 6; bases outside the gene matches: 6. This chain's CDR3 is CASSRGLAGDKTQYF. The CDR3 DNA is TGTGCCAGCAGCCGCGGACTAGCGGGAGACAAGACCCAGTACTTC.

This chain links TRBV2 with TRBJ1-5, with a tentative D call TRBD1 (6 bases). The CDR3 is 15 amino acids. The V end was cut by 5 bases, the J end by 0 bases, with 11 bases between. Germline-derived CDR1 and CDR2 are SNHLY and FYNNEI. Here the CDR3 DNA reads TGTGCCAGCAGTCGTCAGGGGAATAGCAATCAGCCCCAGCATTTT. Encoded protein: CASSRQGNSNQPQHF.

Here the CDR3 reads CASSEGTGELFF. The DNA of the CDR3 is TGTGCCAGCAGTGAGGGGACCGGGGAGCTGTTTTTT. The chain is built from TRBV2 and TRBJ2-2, with D hard to call. The CDR3 is 12 amino acids. Trimming stripped 3 bases from V and 5 bases from J, with 4 bases between. The germline gives CDR1 SNHLY, CDR2 FYNNEI.

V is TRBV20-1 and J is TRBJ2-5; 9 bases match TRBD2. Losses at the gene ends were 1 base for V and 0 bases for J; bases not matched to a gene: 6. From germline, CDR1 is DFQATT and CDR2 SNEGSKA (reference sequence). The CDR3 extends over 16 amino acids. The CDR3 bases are TGCAGTGCTAGAGTAGTACTAGCGGGCTACCAAGAGACCCAGTACTTC. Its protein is CSARVVLAGYQETQYF.

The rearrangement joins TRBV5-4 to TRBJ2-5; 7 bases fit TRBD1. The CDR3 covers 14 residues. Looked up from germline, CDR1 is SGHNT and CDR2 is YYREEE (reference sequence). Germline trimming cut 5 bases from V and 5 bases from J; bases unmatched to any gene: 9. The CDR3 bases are TGTGCCAGCAGTTCTCGACAGGGCGGGGAGACCCAGTACTTC. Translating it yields CASSSRQGGETQYF.

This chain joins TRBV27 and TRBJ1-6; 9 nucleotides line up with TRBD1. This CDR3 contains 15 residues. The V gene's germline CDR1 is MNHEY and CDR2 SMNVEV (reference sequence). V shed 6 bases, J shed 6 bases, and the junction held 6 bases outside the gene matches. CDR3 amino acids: CASSPPGQGNSPLHF. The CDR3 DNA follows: TGTGCCAGCAGCCCCCCGGGACAGGGTAATTCACCCCTCCACTTT.

CDR3 bases: TGTGCCAGCAGCTTCAAAGGGGCCAACACCATATATTTT. Translated: CASSFKGANTIYF. The chain recombines TRBV7-2 with TRBJ1-3; perhaps TRBD1 as D (5 bases). Germline V lookup: CDR1 SGHTA, CDR2 FQGNSA. The CDR3 spans 13 residues. Trimming shortened V by 3 bases and J by 7 bases, and 10 bases separated the two germline ends.

The CDR3 DNA sequence: TGTGCCAGCAGCCAAGACAGTAGGGGCGAGCAGTACTTC. Its translation: CASSQDSRGEQYF. V and J are TRBV7-2 and TRBJ2-7, with TRBD1 as a possible D gene (5 bases). The germline V gene has CDR1 SGHTA and CDR2 FQGNSA. The CDR3 runs to 13 residues. The V and J ends lost 5 bases and 6 bases respectively, with 14 bases between them.

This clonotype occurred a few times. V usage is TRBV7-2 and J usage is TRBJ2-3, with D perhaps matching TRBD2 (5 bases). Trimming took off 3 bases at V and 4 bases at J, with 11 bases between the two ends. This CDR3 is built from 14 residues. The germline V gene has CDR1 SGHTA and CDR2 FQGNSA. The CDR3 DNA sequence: TGTGCCAGCAGCTTCGGGGTGCTAGCAGATACGCAGTATTTT. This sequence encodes CASSFGVLADTQYF.

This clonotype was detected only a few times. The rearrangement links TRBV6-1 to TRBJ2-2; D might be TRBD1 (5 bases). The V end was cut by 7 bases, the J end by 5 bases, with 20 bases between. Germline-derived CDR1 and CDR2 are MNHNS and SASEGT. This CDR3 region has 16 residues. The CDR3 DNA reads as TGTGCCAGCACCCGAGGACACCTGTTGATTACCGGGGAGCTGTTTTTT. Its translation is CASTRGHLLITGELFF.

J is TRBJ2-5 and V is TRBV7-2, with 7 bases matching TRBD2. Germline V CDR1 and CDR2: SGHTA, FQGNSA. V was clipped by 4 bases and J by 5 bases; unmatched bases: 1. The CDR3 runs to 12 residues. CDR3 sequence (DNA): TGTGCCAGCAGCTCTAGCGGTGAGACCCAGTACTTC. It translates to CASSSSGETQYF.

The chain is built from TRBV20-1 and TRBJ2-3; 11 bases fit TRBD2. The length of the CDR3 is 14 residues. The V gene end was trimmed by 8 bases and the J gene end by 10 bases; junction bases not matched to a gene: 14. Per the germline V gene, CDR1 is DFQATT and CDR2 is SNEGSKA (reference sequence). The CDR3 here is CSPNLAGGTYPQYF. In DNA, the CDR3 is TGCAGTCCCAATCTAGCGGGAGGAACATATCCGCAGTATTTT.

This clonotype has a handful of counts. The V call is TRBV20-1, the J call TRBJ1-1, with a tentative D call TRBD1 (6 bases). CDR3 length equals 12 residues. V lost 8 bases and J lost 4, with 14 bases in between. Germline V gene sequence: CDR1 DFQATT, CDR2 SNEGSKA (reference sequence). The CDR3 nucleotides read TGCAGTTCCCAGAGGGGGAGCACTGAAGCTTTCTTT. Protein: CSSQRGSTEAFF.

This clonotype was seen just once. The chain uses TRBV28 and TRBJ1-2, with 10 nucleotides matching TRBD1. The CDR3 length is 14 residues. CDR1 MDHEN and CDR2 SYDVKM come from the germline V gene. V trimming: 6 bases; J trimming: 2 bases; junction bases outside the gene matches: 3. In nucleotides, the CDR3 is TGTGCCAGCAGCTCGGGACAGGGGAACTATGGCTACACCTTC. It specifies CASSSGQGNYGYTF.